Shown below are 29 T cell receptor beta chains from a single sample sequenced in a study of OX40 agonist ivuxolimab in advanced cancers. Clones were sequenced by immunoSEQ multiplex PCR, and TCRdb holds only the in-frame ones, with some missing. There are just over 95,000 clones in the sample; approximately 85% occur only once, and about 3.8% lies in the top ten. This sample comprised CD4+ or CD8+ T cells sorted from blood, obtained in a trial of the OX40 agonist ivuxolimab. The receptor source for this set is an adult with an advanced solid tumor such as melanoma, head and neck, liver or kidney cancer.

The chain uses TRBV5-1 and TRBJ2-3; 7 bases are shared with TRBD1. Per germline, CDR1 SGHRS and CDR2 YFSETQ. This CDR3 has 16 amino acids. J gave up 2 bases and V 6 bases, and 12 bases lay outside the gene matches. The CDR3 loop is CASTSSGQRDTDTQYF. The DNA for the CDR3 is TGCGCCAGCACCTCGTCGGGACAGCGAGACACAGATACGCAGTATTTT.

The V and J genes are TRBV4-1 and TRBJ2-7; D may be TRBD2 (6 bases). Germline assignment: CDR1 MGHRA and CDR2 YSYEKL. Trimming removed 7 bases at V and 3 bases at J, with 16 bases between. The CDR3 spans 14 residues. CDR3 loop: CASKKGLVDYEQYF. As DNA, the CDR3 is TGCGCCAGCAAAAAGGGACTGGTGGACTACGAGCAGTACTTC.

The J gene is TRBJ1-5, the V gene TRBV28, with a weak D call TRBD1 (6 bases). The germline V gene has CDR1 MDHEN and CDR2 SYDVKM. Trimming took 4 bases from V and 4 from J, leaving 8 bases between them. The CDR3 consists of 13 residues. The CDR3 nucleotides are TGTGCCAGCAGTTGGACAGTAAATCAGCCCCAGCATTTT. Translated: CASSWTVNQPQHF. The full variable domain, in which reference TRBV28 and TRBJ1-5 provide the parts outside the CDR3, is DVKVTQSSRYLVKRTGEKVFLECVQDMDHENMFWYRQDPGLGLRLIYFSYDVKMKEKGDIPEGYSVSREKKERFSLILESASTNQTSMYLCASSWTVNQPQHFGDGTRLSIL.

The CDR3 reads CASSLEYSASQNSGANVLTF. In DNA, the CDR3 is TGTGCCAGCAGCTTGGAATATAGCGCCAGCCAGAACTCTGGGGCCAACGTCCTGACTTTC. This rearrangement joins TRBV5-4 to TRBJ2-6; possibly TRBD2 for D (5 bases). The CDR3 extends over 20 amino acids. Germline V gene data show CDR1 as SGHNT and CDR2 as YYREEE (reference sequence). V lost 0 bases, J lost 0 bases, and 19 bases lay in between.

The rearrangement uses TRBV2 and TRBJ2-7; D unclear. The V end lost 4 bases, the J end lost 7 bases, and 8 bases lay between the germline ends. Germline V lookup: CDR1 SNHLY, CDR2 FYNNEI. The CDR3 runs 11 residues. CDR3 region: CASSVGVEQYF. In DNA, the CDR3 is TGTGCCAGCAGTGTGGGTGTGGAGCAGTACTTC.

The V call is TRBV27, the J call TRBJ2-5, with 7 nucleotides matching TRBD2. With the DNA end fitting TRBJ2-7 better, the J assignment may be wrong. The CDR3 has 15 amino acids. CDR1 and CDR2 from the germline V gene are MNHEY and SMNVEV (reference sequence). The CDR3 bases are TGTGCCAGCAGTACCCCCCGCGGGAGAGCGTACGAGCAGTACTTC. Translating it yields CASSTPRGRAYEQYF.

V usage is TRBV30 and J usage is TRBJ2-1, with 8 bases that match TRBD2. CDR3 length: 15 residues. Germline CDR1 GTSNPN, CDR2 SVGIG (reference sequence). The ends lost 1 base at V and 7 bases at J; junction bases unmatched: 9. For the CDR3, the DNA is TGTGCCTGGAGTGACTCGGGAGGGGGGCAGAATGAGCAGTTCTTC. It is translated as CAWSDSGGGQNEQFF.

The chain employs TRBV11-3 and TRBJ2-2; 7 bases match TRBD1. CDR3 length: 14 amino acids. CDR1 is SGHNT, CDR2 YENEEA, per germline. V dropped 6 bases and J dropped 6; count of bases not matched to a gene: 7. The CDR3 nucleotides are TGTGCCAGCAGTTCCCGACAGGGCCCCGGGGAGCTGTTTTTT. It yields the protein CASSSRQGPGELFF.

The J gene is TRBJ2-5, the V gene TRBV9, with TRBD2 as a possible D gene (5 bases). The DNA end lines up better with TRBJ2-7; the J call may be wrong. The CDR3 spans 15 residues. CDR1 SGDLS and CDR2 YYNGEE come from the germline V gene. The CDR3 DNA sequence: TGTGCCAGCAGCGTAGATCCGGGATGGGGAAACGAGCAGTACTTC. Encoded protein: CASSVDPGWGNEQYF.

As regards this clone: The junction departs from germline at one end; a sequencing error may be responsible. CDR3 sequence: CASSASDYEQYF. Written as DNA, the CDR3 is TGTGCCAGCAGTGCGTCAGACTACGAGCAGTACTTC. The genes are TRBV10-3 and TRBJ2-7; unclear D gene. The CDR3 has 12 amino acids. Per germline, CDR1 ENHRY and CDR2 SYGVKD.

The rearrangement joins TRBV7-9 to TRBJ1-4; no clear D. CDR1 SEHNR and CDR2 FQNEAQ come from the germline V gene (reference sequence). V was shortened by 10 bases and J by 0 bases, with 18 bases between the two germline ends. The CDR3 is 16 residues long. CDR3 nucleotides: TGTGCCACTCTTGGAGAACGTATTTCAACTAATGAAAAACTGTTTTTT. It specifies CATLGERISTNEKLFF.

The V gene is TRBV4-1, the J gene TRBJ2-5; 8 bases match TRBD1. The J call could be wrong; TRBJ2-7 is a better fit for the DNA end. This CDR3 contains 15 residues. Germline CDR1 reads MGHRA; CDR2 reads YSYEKL. The CDR3 reads CASSQEYDRGYEQYF. In DNA, the CDR3 is TGCGCCAGCAGCCAAGAGTACGACAGGGGCTACGAGCAGTACTTC.

The chain has TRBV14 and TRBJ2-7; tentatively, D is TRBD2 (5 bases). Looked up from germline, CDR1 is SGHDN and CDR2 is FVKESK. The CDR3 consists of 15 residues. Deletions cut 8 bases from V and 2 bases from J, with 19 bases between. CDR3 loop: CASQLRRGSAYEQYF. For the CDR3, the DNA is TGTGCCAGCCAACTCCGCCGAGGGAGCGCCTACGAGCAGTACTTC.

This rearrangement joins TRBV7-9 to TRBJ2-7, with 8 bases lining up with TRBD1. Germline V gene data show CDR1 as SEHNR and CDR2 as FQNEAQ (reference sequence). The CDR3 has 16 amino acids. V was pared by 4 bases and J by 4 bases, with 12 bases of the junction left unmatched. The CDR3, as DNA: TGTGCCAGCAGCTCCCAAGCCCACAGGGGGTTTTACGAGCAGTACTTC. Its translation: CASSSQAHRGFYEQYF.

The chain has TRBV6-1 and TRBJ2-5; D not resolved. CDR3 length equals 14 residues. Trimming left V 4 bases short and J 4 bases short, with 13 bases between. Germline values: CDR1 MNHNS, CDR2 SASEGT. DNA for the CDR3: TGTGCCAGCAGTGCTTCGGGTTGGGGAGAGACCCAGTACTTC. It yields the protein CASSASGWGETQYF.

The chain couples TRBV28 to TRBJ1-5; 7 bases are a match to TRBD1. The V gene's germline CDR1 is MDHEN and CDR2 SYDVKM. V lost 6 bases to trimming and J lost 4 bases; unmatched junction nucleotides: 9. The CDR3 spans 15 residues. The CDR3 region is CASRTGEVGNQPQHF. The CDR3 nucleotides read TGTGCCAGCAGAACAGGGGAGGTTGGTAATCAGCCCCAGCATTTT.

The chain joins TRBV28 to TRBJ2-7; weak D call: TRBD2 (6 bases). With 6 bases removed from V and 1 base from J, the gap between germline ends came to 16 bases. The germline V gene encodes CDR1 MDHEN and CDR2 SYDVKM. This CDR3 contains 15 residues. The DNA for the CDR3 is TGTGCCAGCAGCCCACCGGGAGTGGTGTCCTACGAGCAGTACTTC. Its protein product is CASSPPGVVSYEQYF.

This sequence joins TRBV4-1 and TRBJ1-3, with D unresolved. Germline CDR1 reads MGHRA; CDR2 reads YSYEKL. The CDR3 totals 13 residues. Trimming removed 0 bases at V and 8 bases at J, with 8 bases between. This CDR3 is CASSQEDWYTIYF. DNA of the CDR3: TGCGCCAGCAGCCAAGAGGACTGGTACACCATATATTTT.

This sequence joins TRBV4-3 and TRBJ2-7; the match to TRBD1 covers 12 bases. The germline V gene encodes CDR1 LGHNA and CDR2 YSLEER. The CDR3 has 15 amino acids. V shed 2 bases, J shed 4 bases, and the junction held 3 bases outside the gene matches. In nucleotides, the CDR3 is TGCGCCAGCAGCCAATCGGGACAGGGGGCTTACGAGCAGTACTTC. Translated, it gives CASSQSGQGAYEQYF.

The chain carries TRBV11-2 and TRBJ2-7; D gene ambiguous. Trimming took off 7 bases at V and 0 bases at J, with 13 bases between the two ends. The CDR3 contains 14 residues. Germline CDR1 is SGHAT and CDR2 is FQNNGV. CDR3 amino acids: CASTPPSSSYEQYF. CDR3 sequence (DNA): TGTGCCAGCACCCCGCCCTCCAGCTCCTACGAGCAGTACTTC.

CDR3 residues: CASSSRRSLSYNEQFF. The CDR3 DNA sequence: TGTGCCAGCAGCTCTAGACGATCCCTATCCTACAATGAGCAGTTCTTC. This chain connects TRBV7-8 to TRBJ2-1; the D is unclear. The germline V gene encodes CDR1 SGHVS and CDR2 FQNEAQ. There are 16 residues in the CDR3. Trimming cost V 4 bases and J 1 base, with 14 bases left between them.

The chain is built from TRBV7-8 and TRBJ2-1, with D unresolved. The germline gives CDR1 SGHVS, CDR2 FQNEAQ. The CDR3 contains 12 residues. V was pared by 4 bases and J by 9 bases, with 10 bases between. The CDR3 loop is CASSSPKGEQFF. The CDR3 DNA is TGTGCCAGCAGCTCCCCCAAGGGTGAGCAGTTCTTC.

This rearrangement joins TRBV2 to TRBJ2-3; 10 bases match TRBD2. Germline lookup yields CDR1 SNHLY and CDR2 FYNNEI. V was clipped by 2 bases and J by 10 bases; unmatched bases: 6. The CDR3 has 14 residues. The CDR3 loop reads CASSEQREGPSQYF. CDR3 sequence (DNA): TGTGCCAGCAGTGAACAGCGGGAGGGCCCCTCGCAGTATTTT. Full variable domain (rest looked up from reference TRBV2 and TRBJ2-3): EPEVTQTPSHQVTQMGQEVILRCVPISNHLYFYWYRQILGQKVEFLVSFYNNEISEKSEIFDDQFSVERPDGSNFTLKIRSTKLEDSAMYFCASSEQREGPSQYFGPGTRLTVL.

This chain links TRBV28 with TRBJ2-7; D is uncertain. V was cut by 10 bases and J by 6 bases, with 22 bases left in between. The germline V gene encodes CDR1 MDHEN and CDR2 SYDVKM. The CDR3 contains 14 residues. This CDR3 is CATQHRVPSGEQYF. The CDR3 coding sequence is TGTGCCACCCAACATCGGGTGCCGTCGGGCGAGCAGTACTTC.

The rearrangement links TRBV7-9 to TRBJ2-7; perhaps TRBD2 as D (7 bases). The CDR3 consists of 13 residues. The V end lost 3 bases, the J end lost 3 bases, and 9 bases lay between the germline ends. Germline V gives CDR1 SEHNR, CDR2 FQNEAQ (reference sequence). The CDR3 spells CASSLRGGYEQYF. In DNA, the CDR3 is TGTGCCAGCAGCTTGAGGGGGGGCTACGAGCAGTACTTC.

V is TRBV7-9 and J is TRBJ2-1, with TRBD2 as a possible D gene (6 bases). The germline V gene encodes CDR1 SEHNR and CDR2 FQNEAQ (reference sequence). The CDR3 sequence is 15 residues long. Trimming left V 2 bases short and J 3 bases short, with 11 bases between. In DNA, the CDR3 is TGTGCCAGCAGCTTATCAGCGGACTACTACAATGAGCAGTTCTTC. Protein sequence: CASSLSADYYNEQFF. The full variable domain, with the rest looked up from reference TRBV7-9 and TRBJ2-1, is DTGVSQNPRHKITKRGQNVTFRCDPISEHNRLYWYRQTLGQGPEFLTYFQNEAQLEKSRLLSDRFSAERPKGSFSTLEIQRTEQGDSAMYLCASSLSADYYNEQFFGPGTRLTVL.

V usage is TRBV28 and J usage is TRBJ2-7, with a weak D call TRBD1 (5 bases). This CDR3 comprises 15 residues. Trimming took off 6 bases at V and 2 bases at J, with 17 bases between the two ends. The germline V gene has CDR1 MDHEN and CDR2 SYDVKM. The CDR3 sequence is CASSHRRAPTYEQYF. Written as DNA, the CDR3 is TGTGCCAGCAGCCATCGCAGGGCCCCCACCTACGAGCAGTACTTC.

In its sample, this clone was seen once. The chain couples TRBV5-1 to TRBJ2-3, with 11 nucleotides matching TRBD2. This CDR3 has 18 residues. V dropped 4 bases and J dropped 4; count of bases not matched to a gene: 14. CDR1 SGHRS and CDR2 YFSETQ come from the germline V gene. CDR3 amino acids: CASSMPGLAGNGADTQYF. The CDR3 coding sequence is TGCGCCAGCAGCATGCCCGGACTAGCGGGTAATGGGGCAGATACGCAGTATTTT.

This sequence joins TRBV7-9 and TRBJ2-5; D is ambiguous. Germline values: CDR1 SEHNR, CDR2 FQNEAQ (reference sequence). This CDR3 is 13 amino acids long. Trimming removed 1 base from V and 5 bases from J, with 8 bases in between. The CDR3 DNA follows: TGTGCCAGCAGCTTAGGATATGGGGAGACCCAGTACTTC. Translating gives CASSLGYGETQYF. Looking up the rest from reference TRBV7-9 and TRBJ2-5 gives the full variable domain: DTGVSQNPRHKITKRGQNVTFRCDPISEHNRLYWYRQTLGQGPEFLTYFQNEAQLEKSRLLSDRFSAERPKGSFSTLEIQRTEQGDSAMYLCASSLGYGETQYFGPGTRLLVL.